The 2 T cell receptor beta chains below come from one sample, sequenced in a study of cytomegalovirus exposure and HLA in healthy donors. Primers included in the PCR were 60 Vbeta and 13 Jbeta primers. Generated by immunoSEQ multiplex PCR, the TCRdb table keeps only in-frame clones and is missing some. The top ten clones hold about 1.5% of a sample with about 120,000 clones, roughly three fifths of them seen once. The sequencing input was PBMCs. These receptors were taken from a man aged 18 to 29 in good health and CMV-seronegative.

This sequence joins TRBV5-8 and TRBJ1-5; D call uncertain. Trimming left V 5 bases short and J 4 bases short, with 16 bases between. CDR1 is SGHTS, CDR2 YDEGEE, per germline. The CDR3 runs 15 residues. CDR3 sequence reads: CASSYHGDGNQPQHF. The DNA for the CDR3 is TGTGCCAGCAGTTATCACGGGGATGGAAATCAGCCCCAGCATTTT.

The chain recombines TRBV19 with TRBJ1-4; no firm D call. Trimming removed 4 bases at V and 4 bases at J, with 10 bases between. The CDR3 totals 14 residues. Germline lookup yields CDR1 LNHDA and CDR2 SQIVND (reference sequence). CDR3 sequence (DNA): TGTGCCAGTAGTACGGCGGCTGGTAATGAAAAACTGTTTTTT. This codes for CASSTAAGNEKLFF.